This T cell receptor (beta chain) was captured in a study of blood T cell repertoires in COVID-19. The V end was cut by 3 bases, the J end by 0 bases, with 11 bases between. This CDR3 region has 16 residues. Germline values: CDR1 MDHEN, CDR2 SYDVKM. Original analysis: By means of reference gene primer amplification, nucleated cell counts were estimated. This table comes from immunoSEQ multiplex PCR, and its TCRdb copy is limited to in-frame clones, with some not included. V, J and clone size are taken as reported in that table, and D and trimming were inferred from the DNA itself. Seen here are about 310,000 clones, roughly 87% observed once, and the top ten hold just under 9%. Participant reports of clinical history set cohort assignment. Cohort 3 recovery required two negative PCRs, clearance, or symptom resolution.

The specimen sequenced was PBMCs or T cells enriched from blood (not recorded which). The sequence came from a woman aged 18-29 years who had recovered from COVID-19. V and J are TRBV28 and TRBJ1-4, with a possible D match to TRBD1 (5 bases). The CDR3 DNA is TGTGCCAGCAGTTTGCATACAGGAGCAACTAATGAAAAACTGTTTTTT. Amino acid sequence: CASSLHTGATNEKLFF. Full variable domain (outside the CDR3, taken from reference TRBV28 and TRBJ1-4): DVKVTQSSRYLVKRTGEKVFLECVQDMDHENMFWYRQDPGLGLRLIYFSYDVKMKEKGDIPEGYSVSREKKERFSLILESASTNQTSMYLCASSLHTGATNEKLFFGSGTQLSVL.